These T cell receptor beta chains were read from a single sample in a study of blood T cell repertoires in COVID-19. Produced via immunoSEQ multiplex PCR; TCRdb's table is partial and in-frame only. This sample has hundreds of thousands of clones, with about nine tenths found just once. Input material: peripheral blood. The receptors derive from a man aged 40-49 years with acute or convalescent COVID-19. Both conserved end residues are part of each CDR3. The D gene is left open where the match is weak. The listing skips clone size in some rows; elsewhere it reads once, few, many or a size class.

TRBV24-1	TRBD1	TRBJ2-3	.	TGTGCCACCAGTGAAACGGGACAGGGCTGGGTAGATACGCAGTATTTT	CATSETGQGWVDTQYF
TRBV27	.	TRBJ2-2	.	TGTGCCAGCAGTTTATTTGGAGGCGGGGAGCTGTTTTTT	CASSLFGGGELFF
TRBV7-9	.	TRBJ1-5	.	TGTGCCAGCAGCTTAGTGGAGGGTAATCAGCCCCAGCATTTT	CASSLVEGNQPQHF
TRBV28	.	TRBJ2-1	.	TGTGCCAGCAGTCGCAACCGGAATGAGCAGTTCTTC	CASSRNRNEQFF
TRBV4-1	TRBD1	TRBJ1-2	.	TGCGCCAGCAGCCAACAAACTCGAAGGGGGCCTGGCTACACCTTC	CASSQQTRRGPGYTF
TRBV24-1	TRBD2	TRBJ2-5	few	TGTGCCACCAGTGACTTCGGACTAGCGGGTCGGGAGACCCAGTACTTC	CATSDFGLAGRETQYF
TRBV5-5	TRBD1	TRBJ1-4	.	TGTGCCAGCAGCTTGTTGGGACAGGCTAATGAAAAACTGTTTTTT	CASSLLGQANEKLFF
TRBV5-1	TRBD1	TRBJ2-7	.	TGCGCCAGCAGCACATCGACAGGGGGTACCGAGCAGTACTTC	CASSTSTGGTEQYF
TRBV5-4	TRBD2	TRBJ2-5	.	TGTGCCAGCAGCTTAGGACTAGCGGGGGGAGAGACCCAGTACTTC	CASSLGLAGGETQYF
TRBV19	.	TRBJ1-6	.	TGTGCCAGTAGTAGGAGGACAGAGATTAATTCACCCCTCCACTTT	CASSRRTEINSPLHF
TRBV6-1	TRBD1	TRBJ2-7	once	TGTGCCAGCAGTGAGGGGCAGGGGGCCTACGAGCAGTACTTC	CASSEGQGAYEQYF
TRBV6-5	.	TRBJ1-6	.	TGTGCCAGCAGTTGGGACAATTATAATTCACCCCTCCACTTT	CASSWDNYNSPLHF
TRBV2	.	TRBJ2-7	.	TGTGCCAGCAGCTCAGGAGGGGCAAAATACGAGCAGTACTTC	CASSSGGAKYEQYF
TRBV4-1	TRBD2	TRBJ2-2	.	TGCGCCAGCAGCCAAGCCCCAGCGGGAGCGGGCACCGGGGAGCTGTTTTTT	CASSQAPAGAGTGELFF
TRBV7-2	.	TRBJ2-3	.	TGTGCCAGCAGCTTGTTGGACTATTCGGTCACAGATACGCAGTATTTT	CASSLLDYSVTDTQYF
TRBV6-1	.	TRBJ2-7	.	TGTGCCAGCAGTGAAGCCCCATCTAGTAAGCACGAGCAGTACTTC	CASSEAPSSKHEQYF
TRBV5-1	TRBD1	TRBJ1-4	.	TGCGCCAGCAGCCGAGGACAGGAGGCTAATGAAAAACTGTTTTTT	CASSRGQEANEKLFF
TRBV7-2	.	TRBJ1-4	.	TGTGCCAGCACCCTTTTCTCTGCAACTAATGAAAAACTGTTTTTT	CASTLFSATNEKLFF
TRBV30	.	TRBJ2-5	.	TGTGCCTGGAGCAGGGGAGGGGGGGGACGAGAGACCCAGTACTTC	CAWSRGGGGRETQYF
TRBV21-1	.	TRBJ2-2	.	TGTGCCAGCAACCTAACTATCCAGAACACCGGGGAGCTGTTTTTT	CASNLTIQNTGELFF
TRBV5-6	.	TRBJ1-6	.	TGTGCCAGCAGCTTAAAATCTTTCTCCTATAATTCACCCCTCCACTTT	CASSLKSFSYNSPLHF
TRBV28	.	TRBJ1-5	once	TGTGCCAGCCTACCGACGATCGGGGAGCATAGCCAGCCCCAGCATTTT	CASLPTIGEHSQPQHF
TRBV19	.	TRBJ1-1	.	TGTGCCAGTAGTATGTGGGGGCTGAACACTGAAGCTTTCTTT	CASSMWGLNTEAFF
TRBV28	.	TRBJ2-3	.	TGTGTGGCTCAAAGCACAGATACGCAGTATTTT	CVAQSTDTQYF
TRBV7-2	TRBD1	TRBJ2-7	.	TGTGCCAGCAGCTTCCCAGGGGGCTCCCACGAGCAGTACTTC	CASSFPGGSHEQYF
TRBV6-1	.	TRBJ1-2	few	TGTGCCAGCAGTGAATTGGAGGGGAACTATGGCTACACCTTC	CASSELEGNYGYTF
TRBV2	TRBD1	TRBJ1-1	.	TGTGCCAGCAGTTCGGGACAGGGAATGTCGGACACTGAAGCTTTCTTT	CASSSGQGMSDTEAFF
TRBV27	.	TRBJ2-7	.	TGTGCCAGCAGCCCGGGACTCCTGACCCCCTACGAGCAGTACTTC	CASSPGLLTPYEQYF
TRBV10-2	TRBD2	TRBJ2-2	many	TGCGCCAGCAGTGAGGAACTAGCGGGAACCGGGGAGCTGTTTTTT	CASSEELAGTGELFF
TRBV27	.	TRBJ2-1	once	TGTGCCAGCCCGTTGGACACCTACAATGAGCAGTTCTTC	CASPLDTYNEQFF
TRBV3-1/TRBV3-2	TRBD2	TRBJ2-7	few	TGTGCCAGCAGCCATCCCCCTAGCGGGGTCTACGAGCAGTACTTC	CASSHPPSGVYEQYF